This record looks at one TCR beta chain sequence and its context. V dropped 2 bases and J dropped 2; count of bases not matched to a gene: 9. CDR1 is GTSNPN and CDR2 is SVGIG in the germline V gene (reference sequence). The CDR3 is made up of 16 amino acids. This entry comes from a study of blood T cell repertoires in COVID-19. Across the study: Samples came from the United States, Italy and Spain, spanning acute and convalescent COVID-19. The analysed material was cDNA or gDNA that came from T cells, B-cell-depleted T cells, or PBMCs.

Study processing details: Estimation of nucleated cell counts was performed using reference gene primer amplification. Assay used: immunoSEQ multiplex PCR; TCRdb lists only in-frame clones, some missing. V, J and clone size reflect that table, while D and trimming were determined from the DNA. The profile shows around 200,000 clones, roughly nine tenths of them singletons. The rearrangement links TRBV30 to TRBJ1-5, with 7 bases identical to TRBD1. This receptor was taken from a man in his forties or fifties with acute or convalescent COVID-19. Sequenced input: peripheral blood. CDR3 bases: TGTGCCTGGAGTCCCTGGGGCCAGGGGGGCAATCAGCCCCAGCATTTT. This encodes CAWSPWGQGGNQPQHF.